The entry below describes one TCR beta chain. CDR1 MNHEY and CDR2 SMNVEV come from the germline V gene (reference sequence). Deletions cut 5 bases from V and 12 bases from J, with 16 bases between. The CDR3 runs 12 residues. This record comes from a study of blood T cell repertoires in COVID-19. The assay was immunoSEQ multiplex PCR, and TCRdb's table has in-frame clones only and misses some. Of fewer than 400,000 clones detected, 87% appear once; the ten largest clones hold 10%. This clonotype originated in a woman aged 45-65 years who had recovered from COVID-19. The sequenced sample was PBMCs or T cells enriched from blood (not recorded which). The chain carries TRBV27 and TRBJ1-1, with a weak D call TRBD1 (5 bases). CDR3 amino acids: CASSQGAGRPFF. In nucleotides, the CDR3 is TGTGCCAGCAGTCAAGGGGCAGGGAGGCCTTTCTTT.